What follows are 21 T cell receptor beta chains derived from one specimen sequenced in a study of cytomegalovirus exposure and HLA in healthy donors. The PCR made use of 60 Vbeta and 13 Jbeta primers. Sequencing was performed with immunoSEQ multiplex PCR; in TCRdb, only in-frame clones are kept and a portion is missing. The sample lists approximately 160,000 clones; about 77% were seen once. Sequencing used PBMCs. The origin of the receptors is a male donor in good health and CMV-seropositive.

The chain uses TRBV19 and TRBJ2-2; perhaps TRBD2 as D (7 bases). The V end was cut by 5 bases, the J end by 1 base, with 14 bases between. The CDR3 loop spans 16 amino acids. The V gene's germline CDR1 is LNHDA and CDR2 SQIVND (reference sequence). The CDR3 bases are TGTGCCAGTAGTGGGTCGGGGGGCTTGAACACCGGGGAGCTGTTTTTT. It encodes CASSGSGGLNTGELFF.

V usage is TRBV11-1 and J usage is TRBJ2-2; tentative D call: TRBD1 (5 bases). Germline CDR1 SGHAT, CDR2 FQDESV (reference sequence). This CDR3 has 16 residues. V was clipped by 0 bases and J by 6 bases, with 14 bases between them. The CDR3 sequence is CASSLAVGRVSGELFF. In DNA, the CDR3 is TGTGCCAGCAGCTTAGCAGTAGGCAGGGTGTCCGGGGAGCTGTTTTTT.

V gene TRBV10-2 combines with J gene TRBJ1-1, with 7 bases that match TRBD1. The CDR3 sequence is 13 residues long. Unmatched junction bases numbered 3, after V lost 2 bases and J lost 6 bases. CDR1 is WSHSY, CDR2 SAAADI, per germline. This CDR3 is CASSEGQGAEAFF. The CDR3 DNA follows: TGCGCCAGCAGTGAGGGGCAGGGGGCTGAAGCTTTCTTT.

This clone was counted a few times. The V call is TRBV6-5, the J call TRBJ2-2; perhaps TRBD1 as D (6 bases). V was shortened by 2 bases and J by 2 bases, with 9 bases between the two germline ends. The CDR3 length is 15 residues. Germline CDR1 reads MNHEY; CDR2 reads SVGAGI. The CDR3 DNA reads TGTGCCAGCAGTTACGCAGGGGTCAACACCGGGGAGCTGTTTTTT. It translates to CASSYAGVNTGELFF.

V usage is TRBV10-1 and J usage is TRBJ2-3, with TRBD2 as a possible D gene (5 bases). This CDR3 has 12 residues. The germline V gene encodes CDR1 WNHNN and CDR2 SYGVQD (reference sequence). Trimming pared 6 bases from V and 2 bases from J, leaving 6 bases between. CDR3 nucleotide sequence: TGCGCCAGCAGCGGGATCACAGATACGCAGTATTTT. Encoded protein: CASSGITDTQYF.

This clone has just a few counts. The gene calls are TRBV6-1 and TRBJ1-1; D unresolved. The germline V gene has CDR1 MNHNS and CDR2 SASEGT. The CDR3 is made up of 15 amino acids. Deletions cut 1 base from V and 0 bases from J, with 9 bases between. CDR3 sequence: CASSEVRHLNTEAFF. In DNA form, the CDR3 reads TGTGCCAGCAGTGAAGTGAGACACCTGAACACTGAAGCTTTCTTT.

There are a few counts of this clone. The CDR3, as DNA: TGTGCCAGCAGCCAAGAAGGGGGAGCTACCACTGAAGCTTTCTTT. Translated: CASSQEGGATTEAFF. The V and J genes are TRBV4-2 and TRBJ1-1, with a tentative D call TRBD1 (6 bases). Germline CDR1 and CDR2: LGHNA and YNFKEQ. This CDR3 region has 15 residues. The V end lost 0 bases, the J end lost 4 bases, and 12 bases lay between the germline ends.

The chain has TRBV27 and TRBJ1-1; 9 bases match TRBD1. V was clipped by 5 bases and J by 11 bases; unmatched bases: 9. The length of the CDR3 is 13 residues. Germline CDR1 MNHEY, CDR2 SMNVEV (reference sequence). The CDR3 DNA follows: TGTGCCAGCAGTCTCTTCCGGGACAGGGTGGCTTTCTTT. Its translation: CASSLFRDRVAFF.

The gene calls are TRBV27 and TRBJ1-4, with D perhaps TRBD1 (5 bases). CDR1 is MNHEY, CDR2 SMNVEV, per germline (reference sequence). This CDR3 spans 15 amino acids. The V end was cut by 6 bases, the J end by 8 bases, with 19 bases between. CDR3 coding DNA: TGTGCCAGCAGCCCCCCGGGGGGGGATCGGGAAAAACTGTTTTTT. Protein product: CASSPPGGDREKLFF. The full variable domain, with the rest looked up from reference TRBV27 and TRBJ1-4, is EAQVTQNPRYLITVTGKKLTVTCSQNMNHEYMSWYRQDPGLGLRQIYYSMNVEVTDKGDVPEGYKVSRKEKRNFPLILESPSPNQTSLYFCASSPPGGDREKLFFGSGTQLSVL.

CDR3 coding DNA: TGTGCCAGTAACCCCCCCAGCGGGGGTTCAGCCGAGCAGTACTTC. Residues: CASNPPSGGSAEQYF. The V and J genes are TRBV6-1 and TRBJ2-7; 8 bases map to TRBD2. The CDR3 covers 15 residues. The trim removed 9 bases at V and 6 bases at J, leaving 16 bases unmatched. Germline CDR1 MNHNS, CDR2 SASEGT.

This clone has a handful of counts. As DNA, the CDR3 is TGCGCCAGCAGCTCCCAGGGGGGTGGAGGGCGACCCCTCCACTTT. It specifies CASSSQGGGGRPLHF. The rearrangement joins TRBV5-1 to TRBJ1-6; TRBD1 matches 7 bases. Germline trimming cut 3 bases from V and 12 bases from J; bases unmatched to any gene: 12. CDR1 and CDR2 from the germline V gene are SGHRS and YFSETQ. This CDR3 is 15 amino acids long. Drawing the rest from reference TRBV5-1 and TRBJ1-6, the complete variable domain is KAGVTQTPRYLIKTRGQQVTLSCSPISGHRSVSWYQQTPGQGLQFLFEYFSETQRNKGNFPGRFSGRQFSNSRSEMNVSTLELGDSALYLCASSSQGGGGRPLHFGNGTRLTVT.

The V call is TRBV9, the J call TRBJ1-5; 7 positions match TRBD1. The J segment lost 3 bases and the V segment lost 3 bases, leaving 3 bases of the junction unmatched. The germline gives CDR1 SGDLS, CDR2 YYNGEE. The CDR3 is 14 amino acids. The CDR3 loop is CASSGGQPNQPQHF. The CDR3 bases are TGTGCCAGCAGCGGGGGACAGCCCAATCAGCCCCAGCATTTT.

The chain joins TRBV15 to TRBJ1-6; TRBD1 might be the D (5 bases). The CDR3 extends over 15 amino acids. V lost 0 bases and J 9 bases, leaving 12 bases between the germline ends. Germline V gene data show CDR1 as LNHNV and CDR2 as YYDKDF (reference sequence). Written as DNA, the CDR3 is TGTGCCACCAGCAGAGAAGGAGACGGGGGTTCACCCCTCCACTTT. Its protein product is CATSREGDGGSPLHF.

This clone was seen once. This chain joins TRBV4-2 and TRBJ2-1, with 10 nucleotides matching TRBD2. The CDR3 covers 16 residues. V lost 1 base, J lost 3 bases, and 3 bases stayed unmatched. Germline CDR1 reads LGHNA; CDR2 reads YNFKEQ. The CDR3 nucleotides read TGTGCCAGCAGCCAAGCTTTAGCGGGGGGCTACAATGAGCAGTTCTTC. Its protein is CASSQALAGGYNEQFF.

The J gene is TRBJ1-1, the V gene TRBV7-2; TRBD1 matches 7 bases. Germline V gene lookup returns CDR1 SGHTA and CDR2 FQGNSA. V lost 6 bases to trimming and J lost 8 bases; unmatched junction nucleotides: 6. The CDR3 has 12 amino acids. CDR3 sequence (DNA): TGTGCCAGCAGAGATAGGGGGCGAGAAGCTTTCTTT. This codes for CASRDRGREAFF.

The rearrangement uses TRBV19 and TRBJ2-1, with D tentatively TRBD1 (6 bases). The CDR3 totals 15 residues. V gave up 10 bases and J gave up 10 bases, with 26 bases separating them. Germline values: CDR1 LNHDA, CDR2 SQIVND (reference sequence). The CDR3 spells CATKGARPTRGEQFF. The CDR3 nucleotides are TGTGCCACCAAAGGGGCTAGACCCACTAGGGGGGAGCAGTTCTTC.

The chain employs TRBV30 and TRBJ1-6, with 7 bases matching TRBD1. Germline values: CDR1 GTSNPN, CDR2 SVGIG (reference sequence). CDR3 length: 14 residues. Losses at the gene ends were 3 bases for V and 9 bases for J; bases not matched to a gene: 8. The CDR3: CAWSLGQPGSPLHF. CDR3 DNA sequence: TGTGCCTGGAGCCTGGGACAGCCAGGTTCACCCCTCCACTTT.

This clone was seen a few times. The rearrangement links TRBV5-6 to TRBJ1-5; the D is unclear. The germline gives CDR1 SGHDT, CDR2 YYEEEE. Trimming shortened V by 5 bases and J by 7 bases, and 13 bases separated the two germline ends. The CDR3 is 13 amino acids. CDR3 in DNA: TGTGCCAGCAGTCTTTTCTCTGGCCAGCCCCAGCATTTT. This codes for CASSLFSGQPQHF.

This clone appeared a single time. The chain recombines TRBV7-9 with TRBJ1-1, with D unclear. V lost 7 bases, J lost 1 base, and 10 bases lay in between. The CDR3 runs to 13 residues. Germline CDR1 and CDR2: SEHNR and FQNEAQ (reference sequence). The CDR3 here is CASTPRGNTEAFF. In DNA, the CDR3 is TGTGCCAGCACCCCAAGAGGGAACACTGAAGCTTTCTTT.

With regard to this clone: The same CDR3 also results from other DNA sequences found in this sample. J is TRBJ1-2 and V is TRBV5-5, with D possibly being TRBD1 (5 bases). The germline V and J ends were trimmed by 4 bases and 6 bases, with 16 bases remaining between them. Germline CDR1 reads SGHKS; CDR2 reads YYEKEE (reference sequence). This CDR3 spans 14 amino acids. The CDR3 here is CASSRDRPGDGYTF. Written as DNA, the CDR3 is TGTGCCAGCAGCCGAGATAGACCGGGGGATGGCTACACCTTC.

This rearrangement joins TRBV25-1 to TRBJ1-2, with D perhaps TRBD1 (6 bases). Germline V gene data show CDR1 as MGHDK and CDR2 as SYGVNS. This CDR3 is built from 14 residues. V lost 4 bases to trimming and J lost 4 bases, with 13 bases between them. The CDR3 bases are TGTGCCAGCAGTGGAACAGGGTTAACCTATGGCTACACCTTC. Translated: CASSGTGLTYGYTF.